This T cell receptor beta chain was sequenced during a study of cytomegalovirus exposure and HLA in healthy donors. Study conclusions and caveats: A later analysis found TCR association rates differed by HLA locus, highest for DRB1 and lowest for HLA-C. The listing of roughly 160 TCR beta chains classed them as cytomegalovirus-associated.

V lost 3 bases to trimming and J lost 5 bases, with 8 bases between them. The CDR3 is made up of 12 amino acids. Germline CDR1 KGHSH, CDR2 LQKENI. Healthy individuals who donated bone marrow served as the donors. PCR amplification relied on 60 Vbeta primers (plus 13 Jbeta primers). Clones were read by immunoSEQ multiplex PCR, and TCRdb kept only the in-frame ones, dropping some. The sample holds under 150,000 clones, about 82% seen once. Points on this clone: Its matching antigen is unknown.

What was sequenced was PBMCs. This clonotype was sampled from a boy between 5 and 17 years old in good health and CMV-seronegative. This chain uses TRBV18 with TRBJ2-7; D might be TRBD1 (6 bases). The CDR3, as DNA: TGTGCCAGCTCACCGGACAGCGACGAGCAGTACTTC. This translates into CASSPDSDEQYF.